The source of this T cell receptor beta chain is a study of shared clonotypes between healthy human individuals. CDR3 length equals 16 residues. CDR1 and CDR2 from the germline V gene are SGHRS and YFSETQ. Trimming cost V 3 bases and J 5 bases; bases outside gene matches: 6. Assay used: immunoSEQ multiplex PCR; TCRdb lists only in-frame clones, some missing. The data hold about 490,000 clones, with 75% to 85% observed a single time. The receptor's source is a woman aged 40-49 years in good health. Some clones in this sample may be carry-over from other donors' samples. V usage is TRBV5-1 and J usage is TRBJ1-6; 9 bases are a match to TRBD1. Sequencing was done on a sample of PBMCs. The CDR3 DNA is TGCGCCAGCAGCTGGACGGGACAGGGTGATAATTCACCCCTCCACTTT. It specifies CASSWTGQGDNSPLHF.